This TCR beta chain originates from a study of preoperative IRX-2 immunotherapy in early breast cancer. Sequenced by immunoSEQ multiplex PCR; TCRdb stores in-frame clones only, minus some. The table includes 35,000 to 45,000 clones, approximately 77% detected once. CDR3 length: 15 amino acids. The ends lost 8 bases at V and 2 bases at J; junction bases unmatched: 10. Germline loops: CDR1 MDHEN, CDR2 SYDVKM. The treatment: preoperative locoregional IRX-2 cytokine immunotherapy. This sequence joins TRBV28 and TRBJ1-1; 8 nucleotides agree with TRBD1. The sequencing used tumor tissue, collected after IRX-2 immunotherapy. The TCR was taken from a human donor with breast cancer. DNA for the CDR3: TGTGCCAGCCGATTTGGGGACAGGCTAAACACTGAAGCTTTCTTT. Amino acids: CASRFGDRLNTEAFF.